The T cell receptor (beta chain) described here comes from a study of OX40 agonist ivuxolimab in advanced cancers. On this clone: Other DNA sequences in the same sample also yield this CDR3.

Looked up from germline, CDR1 is PRHDT and CDR2 is FYEKMQ (reference sequence). This CDR3 is built from 13 residues. V lost 5 bases, J lost 2 bases, and 10 bases lay in between. Using immunoSEQ multiplex PCR, the repertoire was profiled, and TCRdb retains in-frame clones only, with some absent. The table records under 35,000 clones, about four fifths of them present only once. The chain is built from TRBV13 and TRBJ2-7, with D possibly TRBD1 on 6 matching bases. Specimen: CD4+ or CD8+ T cells sorted from blood, collected in a trial of the OX40 agonist ivuxolimab. This TCR was recovered from an adult with an advanced solid tumor such as melanoma, head and neck, liver or kidney cancer. Written as DNA, the CDR3 is TGTGCCAGCAGCCCCGGGACAACCTACGAGCAGTACTTC. Translation gives CASSPGTTYEQYF.